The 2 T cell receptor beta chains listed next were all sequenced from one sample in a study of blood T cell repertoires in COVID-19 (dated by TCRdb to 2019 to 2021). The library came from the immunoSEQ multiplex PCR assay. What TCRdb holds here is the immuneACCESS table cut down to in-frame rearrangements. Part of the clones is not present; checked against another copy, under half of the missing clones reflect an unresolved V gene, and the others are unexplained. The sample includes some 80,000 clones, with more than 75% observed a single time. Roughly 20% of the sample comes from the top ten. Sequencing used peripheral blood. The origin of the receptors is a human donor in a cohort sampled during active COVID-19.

This CDR3 is CASSYWAGSTDTQYF. CDR3 coding DNA: TGTGCCAGCAGTTACTGGGCGGGGAGCACAGATACGCAGTATTTT. This sequence joins TRBV6-6 and TRBJ2-3, with D possibly being TRBD2 (6 bases). Between the trimmed V and J ends, which lost 1 base and 0 bases, there was a span of 8 bases. This CDR3 comprises 15 residues. Germline V CDR1 and CDR2: MNHNY, SVGAGI (reference sequence).

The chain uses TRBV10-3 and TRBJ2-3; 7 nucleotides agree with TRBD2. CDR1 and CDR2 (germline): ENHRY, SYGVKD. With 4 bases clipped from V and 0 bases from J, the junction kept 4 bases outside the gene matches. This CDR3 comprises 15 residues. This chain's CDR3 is CAISATSTSTDTQYF. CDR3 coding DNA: TGTGCCATCAGTGCGACTAGCACTAGCACAGATACGCAGTATTTT.